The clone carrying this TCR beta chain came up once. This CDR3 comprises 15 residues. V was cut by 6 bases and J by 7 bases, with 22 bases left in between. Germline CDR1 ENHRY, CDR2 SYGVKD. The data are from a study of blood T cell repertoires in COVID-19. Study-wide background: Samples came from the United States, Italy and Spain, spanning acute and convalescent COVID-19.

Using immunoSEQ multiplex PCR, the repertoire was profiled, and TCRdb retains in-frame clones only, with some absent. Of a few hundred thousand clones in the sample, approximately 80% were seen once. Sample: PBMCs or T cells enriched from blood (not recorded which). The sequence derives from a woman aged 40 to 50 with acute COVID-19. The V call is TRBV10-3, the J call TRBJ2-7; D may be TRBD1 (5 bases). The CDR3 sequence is CAISDTGDKMWEQYF. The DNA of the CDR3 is TGTGCCATCAGCGACACAGGTGACAAGATGTGGGAGCAGTACTTC.